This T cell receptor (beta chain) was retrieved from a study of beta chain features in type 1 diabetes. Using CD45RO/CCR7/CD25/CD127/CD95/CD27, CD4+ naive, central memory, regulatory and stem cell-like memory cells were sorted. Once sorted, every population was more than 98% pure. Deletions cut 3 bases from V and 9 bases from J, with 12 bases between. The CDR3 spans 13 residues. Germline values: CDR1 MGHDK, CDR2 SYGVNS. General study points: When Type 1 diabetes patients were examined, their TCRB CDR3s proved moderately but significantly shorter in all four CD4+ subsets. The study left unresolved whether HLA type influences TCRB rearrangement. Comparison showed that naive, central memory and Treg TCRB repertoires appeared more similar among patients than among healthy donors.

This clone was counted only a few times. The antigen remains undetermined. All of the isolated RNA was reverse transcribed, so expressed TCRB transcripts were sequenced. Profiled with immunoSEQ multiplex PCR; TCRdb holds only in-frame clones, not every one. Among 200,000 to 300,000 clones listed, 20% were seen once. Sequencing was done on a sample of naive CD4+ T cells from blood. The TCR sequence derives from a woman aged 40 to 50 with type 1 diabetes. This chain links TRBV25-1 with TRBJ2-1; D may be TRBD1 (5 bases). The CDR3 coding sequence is TGTGCCAGCAGTGACAGGGATCAGGGTGAGCAGTTCTTC. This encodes CASSDRDQGEQFF.